These 26 T cell receptor beta chains came from one sample sequenced in a study of shared clonotypes between healthy human individuals. TCRdb's copy holds only in-frame clones and misses some; the assay was immunoSEQ multiplex PCR. The table includes 1,400,000 or so clones, approximately 98.5% detected once. Source material: naive CD4+ T cells sorted from blood. The subset here: CD45RA+ positively selected. These TCRs come from a young man in good health.

V and J are TRBV6-1 and TRBJ2-1; TRBD2 matches at 14 bases. V was clipped by 4 bases and J by 1 base; unmatched bases: 0. Germline CDR1 MNHNS, CDR2 SASEGT. The CDR3 length is 16 residues. Here the CDR3 DNA reads TGTGCCAGCAGTGGACTAGCGGGAGGGTCCTACAATGAGCAGTTCTTC. Translating gives CASSGLAGGSYNEQFF.

This chain uses TRBV6-5 with TRBJ1-5; TRBD1 is a possible D gene (6 bases). In germline, CDR1 is MNHEY, CDR2 SVGAGI. This CDR3 has 14 amino acids. V shed 6 bases and J shed 3 bases, with 12 bases lying between them. The CDR3 protein is CASRLTGINQPQHF. The CDR3 DNA follows: TGTGCCAGCAGACTGACAGGAATCAATCAGCCCCAGCATTTT.

V and J are TRBV5-1 and TRBJ2-2; 7 bases are shared with TRBD1. Germline values: CDR1 SGHRS, CDR2 YFSETQ. This CDR3 has 15 amino acids. Trimming took 0 bases from V and 4 from J; bases not matched to a gene: 3. CDR3 sequence: CASSLGGQSTGELFF. DNA of the CDR3: TGCGCCAGCAGCTTGGGGGGACAGTCCACCGGGGAGCTGTTTTTT.

The chain uses TRBV7-2 and TRBJ1-3; D ambiguous. CDR1 and CDR2 (germline): SGHTA, FQGNSA. Trimming cost V 5 bases and J 0 bases, with 20 bases left between them. The CDR3 has 18 amino acids. The CDR3 protein is CASSQRIGGLNSGNTIYF. The CDR3 DNA reads TGTGCCAGCAGCCAAAGAATCGGCGGCTTAAACTCTGGAAACACCATATATTTT. The entire variable domain, with the rest obtained from reference TRBV7-2 and TRBJ1-3, is as follows: GAGVSQSPSNKVTEKGKDVELRCDPISGHTALYWYRQSLGQGLEFLIYFQGNSAPDKSGLPSDRFSAERTGGSVSTLTIQRTQQEDSAVYLCASSQRIGGLNSGNTIYFGEGSWLTVV.

V usage is TRBV10-1 and J usage is TRBJ2-5; D is uncertain. Germline V lookup: CDR1 WNHNN, CDR2 SYGVQD (reference sequence). The CDR3 loop spans 14 amino acids. The germline V and J ends were trimmed by 3 bases and 5 bases, with 13 bases remaining between them. The CDR3, as DNA: TGCGCCAGCAGTGACGGGTCCCTCTGGGAGACCCAGTACTTC. It yields the protein CASSDGSLWETQYF.

The gene calls are TRBV18 and TRBJ2-2; TRBD2 agrees at 10 bases. The CDR3 has 15 amino acids. The V and J ends lost 3 bases and 4 bases, in that order; junction bases with no gene match: 2. CDR1 and CDR2 from the germline V gene are KGHSH and LQKENI. The DNA of the CDR3 is TGTGCCAGCTCACCCGGGACTAGCGCCACCGGGGAGCTGTTTTTT. Encoded protein: CASSPGTSATGELFF.

This sequence joins TRBV6-5 and TRBJ2-7; 7 bases are shared with TRBD2. Looked up from germline, CDR1 is MNHEY and CDR2 is SVGAGI. V was pared by 2 bases and J by 0 bases, with 7 bases of the junction left unmatched. The CDR3 has 16 amino acids. In DNA form, the CDR3 reads TGTGCCAGCAGTTACAACGGCGGGAGCTTCTCCTACGAGCAGTACTTC. Its protein product is CASSYNGGSFSYEQYF.

In its sample, this clone was seen once. This chain links TRBV6-5 with TRBJ2-1; no definite D call. The germline gives CDR1 MNHEY, CDR2 SVGAGI. CDR3 length: 16 amino acids. V was shortened by 1 base and J by 2 bases, with 12 bases between the two germline ends. The DNA for the CDR3 is TGTGCCAGCAGTTACTTAGGGCCAGCCACCTACAATGAGCAGTTCTTC. The encoded protein is CASSYLGPATYNEQFF.

The V call is TRBV29-1, the J call TRBJ2-1; the D gene is possibly TRBD2 (5 bases). CDR1 SQVTM and CDR2 ANQGSEA come from the germline V gene. Trimming shortened V by 8 bases and J by 10 bases, and 21 bases separated the two germline ends. This CDR3 contains 13 residues. CDR3 DNA sequence: TGCAGCCCTACCCTACTAGGCCAACAGGAGCAGTTCTTC. Its translation: CSPTLLGQQEQFF.

This clone appeared once. The chain recombines TRBV7-2 with TRBJ1-3; no clear D. The germline V gene encodes CDR1 SGHTA and CDR2 FQGNSA. The CDR3 has 15 residues. Trimming took 7 bases from V and 1 from J, leaving 14 bases between them. Here the CDR3 DNA reads TGTGCCAGCACACCGACCGGTACGTCTGGAAACACCATATATTTT. Translation: CASTPTGTSGNTIYF.

The chain combines TRBV2 with TRBJ1-1, with 8 bases identical to TRBD1. The CDR3 has 12 residues. Germline V gene data show CDR1 as SNHLY and CDR2 as FYNNEI. V gave up 6 bases and J gave up 7 bases; unmatched junction bases: 4. The CDR3 coding sequence is TGTGCCAGCAGGGGACAGGTATATGAAGCTTTCTTT. This codes for CASRGQVYEAFF.

This chain joins TRBV7-8 and TRBJ2-5; D remains ambiguous. This CDR3 is 14 amino acids long. Trimming stripped 2 bases from V and 0 bases from J, with 7 bases between. Germline loops: CDR1 SGHVS, CDR2 FQNEAQ. The CDR3, as DNA: TGTGCCAGCAGCTTACATAGGGACCAAGAGACCCAGTACTTC. Its translation: CASSLHRDQETQYF.

Concerning this clone itself: The sample carries other DNA sequences with the same CDR3. This chain joins TRBV18 and TRBJ1-1; possibly TRBD1 for D (5 bases). Germline values: CDR1 KGHSH, CDR2 LQKENI. V lost 4 bases to trimming and J lost 2 bases, with 14 bases between them. CDR3 size: 15 residues. CDR3 in amino acids: CASSLSGTANTEAFF. The CDR3 region has the DNA TGTGCCAGCTCACTGTCCGGGACGGCAAACACTGAAGCTTTCTTT.

The chain recombines TRBV18 with TRBJ1-1; D perhaps matches TRBD1 (6 bases). Germline V gene sequence: CDR1 KGHSH, CDR2 LQKENI. Between the trimmed V and J ends, which lost 5 bases and 2 bases, there was a span of 6 bases. The CDR3 is 12 residues long. Written as DNA, the CDR3 is TGTGCCAGCTCAGGGACAAACACTGAAGCTTTCTTT. Its protein product is CASSGTNTEAFF.

The J gene is TRBJ1-1, the V gene TRBV5-4, with D possibly TRBD1 on 5 matching bases. The CDR3 length is 15 residues. Between the trimmed V and J ends, which lost 2 bases and 4 bases, there was a span of 15 bases. Germline V lookup: CDR1 SGHNT, CDR2 YYREEE (reference sequence). The CDR3 coding sequence is TGTGCCAGCAGCTTAGGGGCCGGGGTCGGCACTGAAGCTTTCTTT. Its translation: CASSLGAGVGTEAFF. The whole variable domain, filled in from reference TRBV5-4 and TRBJ1-1, reads ETGVTQSPTHLIKTRGQQVTLRCSSQSGHNTVSWYQQALGQGPQFIFQYYREEENGRGNFPPRFSGLQFPNYSSELNVNALELDDSALYLCASSLGAGVGTEAFFGQGTRLTVV.

This clone was observed once. The chain is built from TRBV7-2 and TRBJ2-3; D ambiguous. The V end lost 2 bases, the J end lost 2 bases, and 14 bases lay between the germline ends. In germline, CDR1 is SGHTA, CDR2 FQGNSA. The CDR3 totals 16 residues. The CDR3 region is CASSLTGSPLTDTQYF. The CDR3 DNA reads as TGTGCCAGCAGCTTAACCGGGTCCCCACTCACAGATACGCAGTATTTT. The full variable domain, rest sourced from reference TRBV7-2 and TRBJ2-3, is GAGVSQSPSNKVTEKGKDVELRCDPISGHTALYWYRQSLGQGLEFLIYFQGNSAPDKSGLPSDRFSAERTGGSVSTLTIQRTQQEDSAVYLCASSLTGSPLTDTQYFGPGTRLTVL.

The chain couples TRBV5-1 to TRBJ1-1, with a possible D match to TRBD1 (5 bases). CDR1 is SGHRS, CDR2 YFSETQ, per germline. Deletions cut 4 bases from V and 4 bases from J, with 17 bases between. This CDR3 has 15 amino acids. The CDR3 DNA is TGCGCCAGCAGCCCAACGTTTCTGGGGGGCACTGAAGCTTTCTTT. Translated: CASSPTFLGGTEAFF. Complete variable domain (other parts from reference TRBV5-1 and TRBJ1-1): KAGVTQTPRYLIKTRGQQVTLSCSPISGHRSVSWYQQTPGQGLQFLFEYFSETQRNKGNFPGRFSGRQFSNSRSEMNVSTLELGDSALYLCASSPTFLGGTEAFFGQGTRLTVV.

This chain connects TRBV13 to TRBJ2-5; D is ambiguous. V was shortened by 1 base and J by 1 base, with 7 bases between the two germline ends. The germline CDR1 and CDR2 sequences are PRHDT and FYEKMQ (reference sequence). This CDR3 is 14 amino acids long. The CDR3 loop reads CASSLVHPQETQYF. The CDR3 DNA sequence: TGTGCCAGCAGCTTAGTGCACCCCCAAGAGACCCAGTACTTC. Full variable domain (remainder filled in from reference TRBV13 and TRBJ2-5): AAGVIQSPRHLIKEKRETATLKCYPIPRHDTVYWYQQGPGQDPQFLISFYEKMQSDKGSIPDRFSAQQFSDYHSELNMSSLELGDSALYFCASSLVHPQETQYFGPGTRLLVL.

This chain uses TRBV30 with TRBJ2-1; 10 bases agree with TRBD1. This CDR3 has 14 amino acids. With 2 bases clipped from V and 7 bases from J, the junction kept 5 bases outside the gene matches. CDR1 is GTSNPN, CDR2 SVGIG, per germline (reference sequence). CDR3 protein: CAWSLWGQGNEQFF. The CDR3, as DNA: TGTGCCTGGAGTTTATGGGGACAGGGGAATGAGCAGTTCTTC.

V usage is TRBV7-9 and J usage is TRBJ2-1, with D possibly matching TRBD1 (6 bases). The CDR3 loop spans 12 amino acids. V was clipped by 0 bases and J by 14 bases, with 11 bases between them. Germline V CDR1 and CDR2: SEHNR, FQNEAQ (reference sequence). For the CDR3, the DNA is TGTGCCAGCAGCTTAGCCGCAGGGGTTGAGTTCTTC. Translation gives CASSLAAGVEFF.

This clone was seen a single time. This sequence joins TRBV7-2 and TRBJ1-5; a possible D gene is TRBD1 (5 bases). CDR3 length equals 16 residues. The V end was cut by 5 bases, the J end by 4 bases, with 18 bases between. Germline CDR1 reads SGHTA; CDR2 reads FQGNSA. The DNA of the CDR3 is TGTGCCAGCAGCCTACAGGAGGGACTTAATAATCAGCCCCAGCATTTT. Its translation is CASSLQEGLNNQPQHF.

Notes on this clone: The sample carries other DNA sequences with the same CDR3. This chain connects TRBV27 to TRBJ1-2, with a possible D match to TRBD1 (6 bases). Germline loops: CDR1 MNHEY, CDR2 SMNVEV (reference sequence). V was cut by 5 bases and J by 5 bases, with 12 bases left in between. The CDR3 runs to 13 residues. The CDR3 DNA sequence: TGTGCCAGCAGTCTACAGGGAAGGTATGGCTACACCTTC. Translated: CASSLQGRYGYTF.

The gene calls are TRBV9 and TRBJ2-1, with 9 bases identical to TRBD2. The CDR3 loop spans 16 amino acids. V gave up 4 bases and J gave up 0 bases; unmatched junction bases: 5. Germline CDR1 reads SGDLS; CDR2 reads YYNGEE. For the CDR3, the DNA is TGTGCCAGCAGCATGCTAGCGGGAAGCTCCTACAATGAGCAGTTCTTC. Protein: CASSMLAGSSYNEQFF.

This clone was observed once. The CDR3 region has the DNA TGCGCCAGCGGTCCCTCGGGGTCCACGACGACAGATACGCAGTATTTT. Encoded protein: CASGPSGSTTTDTQYF. The rearrangement links TRBV10-1 to TRBJ2-3, with D tentatively TRBD2 (5 bases). The CDR3 is 16 amino acids. The V end lost 8 bases, the J end lost 3 bases, and 21 bases lay between the germline ends. CDR1 and CDR2 from the germline V gene are WNHNN and SYGVQD (reference sequence).

On this clone itself: The same CDR3 also results from other DNA sequences found in this sample. The V gene is TRBV30, the J gene TRBJ2-7; D unresolved. Germline V gene sequence: CDR1 GTSNPN, CDR2 SVGIG (reference sequence). The V gene lost 1 base and the J gene lost 2 bases, with 3 bases spanning the gap. The CDR3 totals 11 residues. The CDR3 region has the DNA TGTGCCTGGAGTGGTACCTACGAGCAGTACTTC. Protein: CAWSGTYEQYF.

V usage is TRBV4-1 and J usage is TRBJ2-5, with 9 bases aligning to TRBD2. The V segment lost 0 bases and the J segment 4 bases; nucleotides outside the gene matches: 6. The length of the CDR3 is 16 residues. CDR1 and CDR2 (germline): MGHRA, YSYEKL. Written as DNA, the CDR3 is TGCGCCAGCAGCCAAGAGGGACTAGCATTACGAGAGACCCAGTACTTC. It specifies CASSQEGLALRETQYF.